One and the same sample provided the 29 T cell receptor beta chains below, sequenced in a study of control samples from healthy donors and cancer patients. TCRdb's copy holds only in-frame clones and misses some; the assay was immunoSEQ multiplex PCR. The sample consists of 150,000 to 200,000 clones, 85% to 90% of them appearing once. The sample comprised blood. These receptors were obtained from a man aged 18 to 30 in good health.

The V and J genes are TRBV11-2 and TRBJ2-5; possibly TRBD1 for D (5 bases). CDR3 length: 16 residues. V lost 2 bases and J lost 7, with 20 bases in between. Germline CDR1 and CDR2: SGHAT and FQNNGV. CDR3 coding DNA: TGTGCCAGCAGCTTATACGATTCAGGGTCGATAGGGACCCAGTACTTC. Amino acids: CASSLYDSGSIGTQYF.

The chain uses TRBV5-1 and TRBJ1-2; TRBD1 matches at 11 bases. V shed 4 bases and J 2 bases; nucleotides not matched to a gene: 4. This CDR3 has 15 amino acids. Germline V gene sequence: CDR1 SGHRS, CDR2 YFSETQ. CDR3 in amino acids: CASSGTGGVNYGYTF. CDR3 coding DNA: TGCGCCAGCAGCGGGACAGGGGGTGTCAACTATGGCTACACCTTC.

The chain joins TRBV6-5 to TRBJ1-2, with D maybe TRBD1 (5 bases). Trimming removed 5 bases at V and 0 bases at J, with 13 bases between. Germline values: CDR1 MNHEY, CDR2 SVGAGI. The CDR3 length is 15 residues. DNA of the CDR3: TGTGCCAGCAGTCACTTGGTAGGGGCTAACTATGGCTACACCTTC. Its translation: CASSHLVGANYGYTF.

This chain joins TRBV7-9 and TRBJ2-3, with TRBD1 as a possible D gene (6 bases). The CDR3 has 16 residues. V shed 5 bases and J shed 0 bases, with 15 bases lying between them. CDR1 and CDR2 from the germline V gene are SEHNR and FQNEAQ (reference sequence). The CDR3: CASSPPTGISTDTQYF. For the CDR3, the DNA is TGTGCCAGCAGCCCACCCACAGGGATAAGCACAGATACGCAGTATTTT. Drawing the rest from reference TRBV7-9 and TRBJ2-3, the complete variable domain is DTGVSQNPRHKITKRGQNVTFRCDPISEHNRLYWYRQTLGQGPEFLTYFQNEAQLEKSRLLSDRFSAERPKGSFSTLEIQRTEQGDSAMYLCASSPPTGISTDTQYFGPGTRLTVL.

This chain uses TRBV5-1 with TRBJ2-7, with TRBD2 as a possible D gene (5 bases). V was clipped by 0 bases and J by 6 bases, with 13 bases between them. CDR1 and CDR2 from the germline V gene are SGHRS and YFSETQ. The CDR3 consists of 14 residues. The CDR3 here is CASSLVVSGGEQYF. The CDR3 nucleotides read TGCGCCAGCAGCTTGGTGGTAAGCGGCGGCGAGCAGTACTTC. Full variable domain (rest looked up from reference TRBV5-1 and TRBJ2-7): KAGVTQTPRYLIKTRGQQVTLSCSPISGHRSVSWYQQTPGQGLQFLFEYFSETQRNKGNFPGRFSGRQFSNSRSEMNVSTLELGDSALYLCASSLVVSGGEQYFGPGTRLTVT.

The V call is TRBV9, the J call TRBJ2-5, with 8 positions matching TRBD2. CDR1 SGDLS and CDR2 YYNGEE come from the germline V gene. The CDR3 is 15 amino acids. The V segment lost 4 bases and the J segment 5 bases; nucleotides outside the gene matches: 10. CDR3 in amino acids: CASSSSGSGAETQYF. The CDR3 DNA reads as TGTGCCAGCAGCTCTTCGGGTAGCGGGGCGGAGACCCAGTACTTC.

A few counts support this clone. V and J are TRBV6-5 and TRBJ1-5, with D perhaps TRBD1 (6 bases). Germline V CDR1 and CDR2: MNHEY, SVGAGI. Trimming removed 5 bases from V and 6 bases from J, with 11 bases in between. The CDR3 length is 13 residues. DNA for the CDR3: TGTGCCAGCAGTCTTAGGGGGGGTCAGCCCCAGCATTTT. Amino acid sequence: CASSLRGGQPQHF.

The chain carries TRBV6-5 and TRBJ2-1; TRBD2 aligns across 11 bases. J gave up 8 bases and V 7 bases, and 10 bases lay outside the gene matches. Germline loops: CDR1 MNHEY, CDR2 SVGAGI. This CDR3 spans 15 amino acids. Written as DNA, the CDR3 is TGTGCCAGCACCCGGAATAGCGGGGGGGCCGATGAGCAGTTCTTC. Translated, it gives CASTRNSGGADEQFF.

The chain uses TRBV6-4 and TRBJ2-1; D is uncertain. The germline gives CDR1 MRHNA, CDR2 SNTAGT. With 0 bases removed from V and 1 base from J, the gap between germline ends came to 13 bases. The CDR3 has 17 amino acids. The chain's CDR3 is CASSDSWARISYNEQFF. In DNA, the CDR3 is TGTGCCAGCAGTGACTCTTGGGCTCGGATATCCTACAATGAGCAGTTCTTC.

The genes are TRBV13 and TRBJ2-3; 11 bases match TRBD2. The J segment lost 2 bases and the V segment lost 5 bases, leaving 6 bases of the junction unmatched. CDR3 length: 16 amino acids. Looked up from germline, CDR1 is PRHDT and CDR2 is FYEKMQ (reference sequence). The CDR3 sequence is CASSTQLAGATDTQYF. The CDR3 DNA sequence: TGTGCCAGCAGCACCCAACTAGCGGGAGCCACAGATACGCAGTATTTT.

This chain connects TRBV4-1 to TRBJ2-2; D gene ambiguous. This CDR3 is built from 16 residues. CDR1 MGHRA and CDR2 YSYEKL come from the germline V gene. Trimming cost V 3 bases and J 1 base, with 12 bases left between them. The DNA for the CDR3 is TGCGCCAGCAGCCACTTCATTCAGGAGAACACCGGGGAGCTGTTTTTT. This gives the protein CASSHFIQENTGELFF.

This clone was observed a single time. The CDR3 is CASSAGQGAYNEQFF. The CDR3 DNA is TGTGCCAGCAGCGCGGGACAGGGAGCCTACAATGAGCAGTTCTTC. This sequence joins TRBV5-6 and TRBJ2-1, with 9 bases fitting TRBD1. The CDR3 has 15 amino acids. Germline CDR1 and CDR2: SGHDT and YYEEEE. After removal of 4 bases from V and 2 bases from J, the junction contained 4 bases not matched to a gene.

The chain recombines TRBV19 with TRBJ2-5; the match to TRBD2 covers 8 bases. The CDR3 totals 14 residues. Germline CDR1 reads LNHDA; CDR2 reads SQIVND (reference sequence). After removal of 7 bases from V and 5 bases from J, the junction contained 9 bases not matched to a gene. In DNA form, the CDR3 reads TGTGCCAGTAATGACGGGGGGGCAGGGGAGACCCAGTACTTC. Protein product: CASNDGGAGETQYF.

This sequence joins TRBV2 and TRBJ1-1; unclear D gene. V lost 6 bases, J lost 2 bases, and 10 bases lay in between. Germline V CDR1 and CDR2: SNHLY, FYNNEI. There are 13 residues in the CDR3. The CDR3, as DNA: TGTGCCAGCAGGTCTCGTTCTAACACTGAAGCTTTCTTT. Translation gives CASRSRSNTEAFF.

The chain uses TRBV28 and TRBJ2-7, with 11 bases matching TRBD1. The germline V gene has CDR1 MDHEN and CDR2 SYDVKM. The J segment lost 7 bases and the V segment lost 6 bases, leaving 14 bases of the junction unmatched. CDR3 length equals 16 residues. The chain's CDR3 is CASRPWTGGMYGEQYF. The CDR3, as DNA: TGTGCCAGCAGACCATGGACAGGGGGCATGTACGGGGAGCAGTACTTC.

The rearrangement links TRBV6-2 or TRBV6-3 to TRBJ2-1, with 7 bases identical to TRBD1. This CDR3 spans 15 amino acids. Germline CDR1 and CDR2: MNHEY and SVGEGT. V shed 6 bases, J shed 7 bases, and the junction held 12 bases outside the gene matches. CDR3 sequence reads: CASSPVRGQVNEQFF. CDR3 coding DNA: TGTGCCAGCAGCCCTGTGAGGGGGCAGGTGAATGAGCAGTTCTTC.

This sequence joins TRBV27 and TRBJ1-6; 7 bases map to TRBD1. The CDR3 sequence is 13 residues long. CDR1 is MNHEY and CDR2 is SMNVEV in the germline V gene (reference sequence). The CDR3, as DNA: TGTGTTAGAGACAGGGAAGTCAATTCACCCCTCCACTTT. It encodes CVRDREVNSPLHF.

This clone has a handful of counts. V usage is TRBV14 and J usage is TRBJ1-2; maybe TRBD1 (5 bases). The CDR3 runs 16 residues. Between the trimmed V and J ends, which lost 0 bases and 4 bases, there was a span of 15 bases. Germline values: CDR1 SGHDN, CDR2 FVKESK. CDR3 amino acids: CASSQDSRGASYGYTF. The CDR3, as DNA: TGTGCCAGCAGCCAAGATAGCCGGGGCGCGAGCTATGGCTACACCTTC.

The chain combines TRBV7-9 with TRBJ2-5; 7 nucleotides align to TRBD2. The CDR3 is 16 residues long. Looked up from germline, CDR1 is SEHNR and CDR2 is FQNEAQ (reference sequence). V trimming: 1 base; J trimming: 4 bases; junction bases outside the gene matches: 9. CDR3 nucleotide sequence: TGTGCCAGCAGCTTAGGGTCTGCGGGGGTAAGAGAGACCCAGTACTTC. Translating gives CASSLGSAGVRETQYF.

This chain uses TRBV6-6 with TRBJ2-2, with D possibly called TRBD1 or TRBD2 (6 bases each). Germline-derived CDR1 and CDR2 are MNHNY and SVGAGI (reference sequence). The CDR3 is made up of 14 amino acids. V was cut by 5 bases and J by 1 base, with 8 bases left in between. CDR3 loop: CASSGGGNTGELFF. CDR3 in DNA: TGTGCCAGCAGTGGAGGGGGGAACACCGGGGAGCTGTTTTTT.

This chain joins TRBV5-6 and TRBJ2-2, with D unresolved. Germline lookup yields CDR1 SGHDT and CDR2 YYEEEE. V lost 3 bases and J lost 6, with 12 bases in between. The CDR3 covers 14 residues. As DNA, the CDR3 is TGTGCCAGCAGCTACGGCGCCGTGGCCGGGGAGCTGTTTTTT. Its protein product is CASSYGAVAGELFF.

The chain joins TRBV3-1 (or the pseudogene TRBV3-2) to TRBJ2-5; 10 positions agree with TRBD2. Germline V gene sequence: CDR1 LGHDT, CDR2 YNNKEL (reference sequence). The junction had 3 bases not matched to a gene; V was cut back by 1 base and J by 1 base. The CDR3 extends over 16 amino acids. The CDR3 reads CASSQGLAGVQETQYF. The CDR3 coding sequence is TGTGCCAGCAGCCAAGGGCTAGCGGGGGTCCAAGAGACCCAGTACTTC.

The V and J genes are TRBV3-1 (or the pseudogene TRBV3-2) and TRBJ2-1; D is undetermined. The length of the CDR3 is 13 residues. Germline CDR1 and CDR2: LGHDT and YNNKEL (reference sequence). Trimming removed 0 bases at V and 15 bases at J, with 15 bases between. The CDR3 region is CASSQDTPRRRFF. The CDR3, as DNA: TGTGCCAGCAGCCAAGACACTCCTAGAAGGCGGTTCTTC.

The chain recombines TRBV5-5 with TRBJ1-3; D perhaps matches TRBD1 (6 bases). Germline V lookup: CDR1 SGHKS, CDR2 YYEKEE (reference sequence). Between the trimmed V and J ends, which lost 4 bases and 0 bases, there was a span of 17 bases. CDR3 length equals 17 residues. CDR3 loop: CASSDYRVRSSGNTIYF. The CDR3 DNA reads TGTGCCAGCAGCGACTACAGGGTACGGAGCTCTGGAAACACCATATATTTT.

The chain uses TRBV2 and TRBJ2-7; 10 nucleotides align to TRBD1. Germline V gene sequence: CDR1 SNHLY, CDR2 FYNNEI. V was clipped by 10 bases and J by 4 bases; unmatched bases: 16. The CDR3 has 16 amino acids. The CDR3 region is CAILGGWTGGRYEQYF. The CDR3 DNA reads TGTGCCATCTTAGGTGGATGGACAGGGGGAAGGTACGAGCAGTACTTC.

The J gene is TRBJ2-7, the V gene TRBV4-2; D gene ambiguous. CDR1 and CDR2 from the germline V gene are LGHNA and YNFKEQ. With 0 bases removed from V and 4 bases from J, the gap between germline ends came to 7 bases. This CDR3 is built from 13 residues. The CDR3 loop reads CASSQEVGYEQYF. The CDR3 nucleotides are TGTGCCAGCAGCCAAGAGGTTGGGTACGAGCAGTACTTC.

The V call is TRBV21-1, the J call TRBJ2-3; the table's D call, TRBD2, has no DNA check behind it. TRBV21-1 is annotated as a pseudogene. The CDR3 contains 17 residues. CDR3 in amino acids: CASPIRLGTNRGDTQYF. In nucleotides, the CDR3 is TGTGCCAGCCCAATACGTCTGGGCACGAACCGGGGAGATACGCAGTATTTT.

The V call is TRBV19, the J call TRBJ2-1; 12 bases are a match to TRBD2. The CDR3 loop spans 15 amino acids. Germline V gives CDR1 LNHDA, CDR2 SQIVND (reference sequence). V shed 1 base and J 6 bases; nucleotides not matched to a gene: 1. The CDR3 region is CASSIASGGGNEQFF. The DNA for the CDR3 is TGTGCCAGTAGTATAGCTAGCGGGGGGGGCAATGAGCAGTTCTTC.

V gene TRBV9 combines with J gene TRBJ2-1; 8 nucleotides line up with TRBD2. The length of the CDR3 is 15 residues. Germline V gene sequence: CDR1 SGDLS, CDR2 YYNGEE. V lost 4 bases and J lost 4; bases outside the gene matches: 7. The CDR3 spells CASSNGGAGYNEQFF. Written as DNA, the CDR3 is TGTGCCAGCAGCAACGGGGGGGCCGGATACAATGAGCAGTTCTTC.